This T cell receptor (beta chain) was recorded in a study of T cells in Graves' hyperthyroidism and ophthalmopathy. About this clonotype itself: Its antigen is still unknown.

Study findings and constraints: Stable hyperthyroidism was told apart from ophthalmopathy by a model built on 13 V-J features.

Uncontrolled infections, other autoimmune diseases, pregnancy or lactation led to exclusion of patients. V gave up 3 bases and J gave up 3 bases; unmatched junction bases: 7. Germline V gene data show CDR1 as DFQATT and CDR2 as SNEGSKA (reference sequence). There are 14 residues in the CDR3. It was RNA transcripts that yielded the amplified TCR beta CDR3 regions. First-round RT-PCR with HTBI primers amplified the TCR CDR3 region. TCRdb re-derived calls from the multiplex PCR reads in MiXCR, one entry per CDR3 protein. Of hundreds of thousands of distinct CDR3 sequences listed, more than 12% were seen once; the top ten hold approximately 12%.

Sample: blood. The TCR comes from a woman aged 50 to 60 with Graves' ophthalmopathy. The chain couples TRBV20-1 to TRBJ2-7, with 8 bases lining up with TRBD2. This chain's CDR3 is CSASPSGGNYEQYF. CDR3 nucleotides: TGCAGTGCTAGTCCCAGCGGGGGAAACTACGAGCAGTACTTC.